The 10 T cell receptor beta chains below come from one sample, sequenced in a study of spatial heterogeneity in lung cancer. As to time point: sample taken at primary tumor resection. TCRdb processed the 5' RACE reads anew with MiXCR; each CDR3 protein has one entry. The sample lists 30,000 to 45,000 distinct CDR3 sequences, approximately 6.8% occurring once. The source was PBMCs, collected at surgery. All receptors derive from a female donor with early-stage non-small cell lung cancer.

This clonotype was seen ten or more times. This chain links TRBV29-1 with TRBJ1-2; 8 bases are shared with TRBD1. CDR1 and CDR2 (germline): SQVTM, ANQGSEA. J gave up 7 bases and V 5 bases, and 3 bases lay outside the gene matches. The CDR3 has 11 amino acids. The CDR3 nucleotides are TGCAGCGTTCAGGGGGCGGCTGGCTACACCTTC. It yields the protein CSVQGAAGYTF.

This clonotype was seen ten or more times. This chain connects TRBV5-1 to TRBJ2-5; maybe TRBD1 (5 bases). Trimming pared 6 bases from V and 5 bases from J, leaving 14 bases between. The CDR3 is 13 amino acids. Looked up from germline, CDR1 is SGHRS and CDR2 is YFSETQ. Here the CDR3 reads CASMGQGSETQYF. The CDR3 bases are TGCGCCAGCATGGGGCAGGGTTCCGAGACCCAGTACTTC.

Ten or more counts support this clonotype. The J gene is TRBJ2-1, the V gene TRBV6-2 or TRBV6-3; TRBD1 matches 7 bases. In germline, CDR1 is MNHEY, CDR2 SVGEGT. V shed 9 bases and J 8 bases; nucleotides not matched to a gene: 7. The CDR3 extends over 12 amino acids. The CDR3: CASTDRIHEQFF. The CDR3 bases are TGTGCCAGTACGGACAGGATCCATGAGCAGTTCTTC.

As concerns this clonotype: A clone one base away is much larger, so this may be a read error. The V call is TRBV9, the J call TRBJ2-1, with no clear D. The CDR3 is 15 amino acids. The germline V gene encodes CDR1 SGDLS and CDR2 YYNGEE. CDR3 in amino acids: CASSPQTGSCNEQFF. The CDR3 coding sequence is TGTGCCAGCAGCCCCCAGACTGGCTCCTGCAATGAGCAGTTCTTC.

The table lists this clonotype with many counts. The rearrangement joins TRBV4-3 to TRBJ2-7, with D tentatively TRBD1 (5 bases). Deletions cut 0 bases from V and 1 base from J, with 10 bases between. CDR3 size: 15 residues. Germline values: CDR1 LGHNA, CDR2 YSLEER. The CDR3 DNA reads TGCGCCAGCAGCCAAGATCAGGGTCGGTCCTACGAGCAGTACTTC. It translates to CASSQDQGRSYEQYF.

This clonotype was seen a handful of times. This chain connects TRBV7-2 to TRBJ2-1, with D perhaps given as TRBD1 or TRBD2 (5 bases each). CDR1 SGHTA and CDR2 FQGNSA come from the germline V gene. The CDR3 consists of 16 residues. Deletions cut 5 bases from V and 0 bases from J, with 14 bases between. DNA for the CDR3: TGTGCCAGCAGCGCAACCGGGACGGTCTCCTACAATGAGCAGTTCTTC. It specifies CASSATGTVSYNEQFF. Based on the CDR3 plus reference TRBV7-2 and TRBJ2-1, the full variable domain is GAGVSQSPSNKVTEKGKDVELRCDPISGHTALYWYRQSLGQGLEFLIYFQGNSAPDKSGLPSDRFSAERTGGSVSTLTIQRTQQEDSAVYLCASSATGTVSYNEQFFGPGTRLTVL.

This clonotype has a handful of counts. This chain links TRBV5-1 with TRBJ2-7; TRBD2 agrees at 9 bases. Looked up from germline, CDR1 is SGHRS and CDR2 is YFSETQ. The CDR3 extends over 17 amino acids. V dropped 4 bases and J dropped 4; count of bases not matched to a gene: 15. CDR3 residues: CASSPSPVGSGSYEQYF. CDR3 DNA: TGCGCCAGCAGCCCCTCACCGGTGGGTAGCGGGAGTTACGAGCAGTACTTC. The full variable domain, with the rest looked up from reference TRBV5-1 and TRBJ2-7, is KAGVTQTPRYLIKTRGQQVTLSCSPISGHRSVSWYQQTPGQGLQFLFEYFSETQRNKGNFPGRFSGRQFSNSRSEMNVSTLELGDSALYLCASSPSPVGSGSYEQYFGPGTRLTVT.

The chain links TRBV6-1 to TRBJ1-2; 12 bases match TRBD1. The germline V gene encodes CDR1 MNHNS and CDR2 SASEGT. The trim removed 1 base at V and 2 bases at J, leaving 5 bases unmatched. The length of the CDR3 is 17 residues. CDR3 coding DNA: TGTGCCAGCAGTGAAGATCTGGGACAGGGGGCCAACTATGGCTACACCTTC. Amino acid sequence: CASSEDLGQGANYGYTF.

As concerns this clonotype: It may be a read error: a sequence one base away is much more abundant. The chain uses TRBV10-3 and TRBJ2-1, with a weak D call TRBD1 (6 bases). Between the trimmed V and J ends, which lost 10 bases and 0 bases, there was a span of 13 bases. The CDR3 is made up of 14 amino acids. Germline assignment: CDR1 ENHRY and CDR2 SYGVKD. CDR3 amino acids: CANTWDNSYNEQFF. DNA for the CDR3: TGTGCCAACACCTGGGACAACTCCTACAATGAGCAGTTCTTC.

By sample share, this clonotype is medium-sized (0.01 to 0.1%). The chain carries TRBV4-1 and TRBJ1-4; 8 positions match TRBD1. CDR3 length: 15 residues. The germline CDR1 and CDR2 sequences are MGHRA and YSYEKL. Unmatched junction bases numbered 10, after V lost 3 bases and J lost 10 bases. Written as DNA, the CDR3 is TGCGCCAGCAGCCACCTCCGGACAGGGTTCGGAAAACTGTTTTTT. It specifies CASSHLRTGFGKLFF.